The 16 T cell receptor beta chains given below trace back to one sample, sequenced in a study of cytomegalovirus exposure and HLA in healthy donors (TCRdb year 2017). Library preparation was by the immunoSEQ multiplex PCR assay. The table was pulled from immuneACCESS by TCRdb, which kept in-frame rearrangements only. Such tables lose some clones; where checked, under half of the loss comes from unresolved V genes, and the rest has no known cause. The sample table holds 330,000 or so clones, of which 86% were seen once. The ten largest clones add up to under 0.85% of the sample. Sample: PBMCs. The origin of the receptors is a young woman in good health and CMV-seronegative.

On this clone itself: Other nucleotide sequences in the sample specify the same CDR3. CDR3 residues: CASSQTGTGYTEAFF. CDR3 coding DNA: TGCGCCAGCAGCCAAACCGGGACAGGGTACACTGAAGCTTTCTTT. The rearrangement joins TRBV4-1 to TRBJ1-1, with 9 bases lining up with TRBD1. Germline V CDR1 and CDR2: MGHRA, YSYEKL. The CDR3 is made up of 15 amino acids. V lost 2 bases, J lost 3 bases, and 4 bases stayed unmatched.

The chain links TRBV4-3 to TRBJ2-7, with D possibly matching TRBD1 (6 bases). Trimming cost V 0 bases and J 0 bases, with 9 bases left between them. The V gene's germline CDR1 is LGHNA and CDR2 YSLEER. The CDR3 consists of 15 residues. The CDR3 here is CASSQDRTASYEQYF. Here the CDR3 DNA reads TGCGCCAGCAGCCAAGATCGGACAGCCTCCTACGAGCAGTACTTC.

V gene TRBV9 combines with J gene TRBJ2-1; maybe TRBD2 (6 bases). V lost 0 bases to trimming and J lost 0 bases, with 10 bases between them. The CDR3 is 16 residues long. The germline gives CDR1 SGDLS, CDR2 YYNGEE. CDR3 sequence reads: CASSVEVGGSYNEQFF. The DNA of the CDR3 is TGTGCCAGCAGCGTAGAGGTGGGAGGCTCCTACAATGAGCAGTTCTTC.

This clone has only one observation. This chain uses TRBV7-2 with TRBJ2-3; D may be TRBD2 (5 bases). Deletions cut 1 base from V and 2 bases from J, with 10 bases between. CDR1 is SGHTA, CDR2 FQGNSA, per germline. This CDR3 has 15 amino acids. CDR3 region: CASSLGLIFTDTQYF. In nucleotides, the CDR3 is TGTGCCAGCAGCTTAGGACTAATCTTCACAGATACGCAGTATTTT.

The CDR3 coding sequence is TGTGCCAGCTCACCCAGAACAGGGGAGCTCTACGAGCAGTACTTC. Translated, it gives CASSPRTGELYEQYF. The chain carries TRBV18 and TRBJ2-7; 7 nucleotides line up with TRBD1. The ends lost 3 bases at V and 3 bases at J; junction bases unmatched: 8. This CDR3 region has 15 residues. From germline, CDR1 is KGHSH and CDR2 LQKENI.

This chain joins TRBV6-5 and TRBJ2-7, with 9 bases lining up with TRBD2. V lost 5 bases to trimming and J lost 7 bases; unmatched junction nucleotides: 12. The CDR3 consists of 15 residues. The germline gives CDR1 MNHEY, CDR2 SVGAGI. DNA for the CDR3: TGTGCCAGCAGTGCAACTAGCGGGCCCCTACGTGAGCAGTACTTC. Translation: CASSATSGPLREQYF.

This chain uses TRBV25-1 with TRBJ2-4, with no clear D. V shed 1 base and J shed 0 bases, with 7 bases lying between them. The CDR3 totals 15 residues. Germline V CDR1 and CDR2: MGHDK, SYGVNS. The CDR3 region is CASSESRLAKNIQYF. The DNA of the CDR3 is TGTGCCAGCAGTGAATCGAGGTTAGCCAAAAACATTCAGTACTTC.

This sequence joins TRBV7-2 and TRBJ1-5; D is undetermined. Germline CDR1 SGHTA, CDR2 FQGNSA. Trimming took 0 bases from V and 6 from J, leaving 6 bases between them. The CDR3 totals 13 residues. The CDR3 DNA reads TGTGCCAGCAGCTTAGCGTACACTCAGCCCCAGCATTTT. Amino acids: CASSLAYTQPQHF. Supplemented by reference TRBV7-2 and TRBJ1-5, the full variable domain reads GAGVSQSPSNKVTEKGKDVELRCDPISGHTALYWYRQSLGQGLEFLIYFQGNSAPDKSGLPSDRFSAERTGGSVSTLTIQRTQQEDSAVYLCASSLAYTQPQHFGDGTRLSIL.

The chain uses TRBV27 and TRBJ1-1; D ambiguous. Germline assignment: CDR1 MNHEY and CDR2 SMNVEV (reference sequence). The CDR3 has 16 residues. V was trimmed by 7 bases and J by 5 bases, leaving 23 bases between them. The CDR3 coding sequence is TGTGCCAGCACCACCGCATCCCGCGGGGTCTGGACTGAAGCTTTCTTT. Encoded protein: CASTTASRGVWTEAFF.

J is TRBJ2-5 and V is TRBV2, with a tentative D call TRBD2 (6 bases). V was trimmed by 1 base and J by 7 bases, leaving 10 bases between them. The CDR3 spans 13 residues. The germline V gene has CDR1 SNHLY and CDR2 FYNNEI. The DNA for the CDR3 is TGTGCCAGCAGTGAAGGGGACGGGGGGACCCAGTACTTC. It is translated as CASSEGDGGTQYF.

This clone was seen many times. V and J are TRBV10-3 and TRBJ2-7, with TRBD1 identical over 7 bases. Germline V CDR1 and CDR2: ENHRY, SYGVKD. J was trimmed by 3 bases and V by 4 bases; bases with no gene match: 6. The CDR3 totals 14 residues. This chain's CDR3 is CAISVEGAFYEQYF. The CDR3 DNA follows: TGTGCCATCAGTGTCGAGGGGGCTTTCTACGAGCAGTACTTC.

This sequence joins TRBV18 and TRBJ2-1; 11 nucleotides line up with TRBD2. The J segment lost 8 bases and the V segment lost 4 bases, leaving 16 bases of the junction unmatched. Germline V gene sequence: CDR1 KGHSH, CDR2 LQKENI. This CDR3 region has 18 residues. The CDR3 DNA follows: TGTGCCAGCTCACAACTATTCGCTACTAGCGGGAGTTCGGATGAGCAGTTCTTC. Protein product: CASSQLFATSGSSDEQFF.

This chain uses TRBV2 with TRBJ2-7; the match to TRBD1 covers 9 bases. The V gene end was trimmed by 8 bases and the J gene end by 1 base; junction bases not matched to a gene: 3. CDR1 and CDR2 from the germline V gene are SNHLY and FYNNEI. CDR3 length: 13 amino acids. CDR3: CASQDRGSYEQYF. Written as DNA, the CDR3 is TGTGCCAGCCAAGACAGGGGGTCCTACGAGCAGTACTTC. The full variable domain, its missing parts supplied by reference TRBV2 and TRBJ2-7, is EPEVTQTPSHQVTQMGQEVILRCVPISNHLYFYWYRQILGQKVEFLVSFYNNEISEKSEIFDDQFSVERPDGSNFTLKIRSTKLEDSAMYFCASQDRGSYEQYFGPGTRLTVT.

V usage is TRBV9 and J usage is TRBJ2-3; D may be TRBD2 (7 bases). With 4 bases removed from V and 7 bases from J, the gap between germline ends came to 19 bases. The CDR3 covers 15 residues. Germline loops: CDR1 SGDLS, CDR2 YYNGEE. The CDR3 here is CASSPPGEGRNTQYF. For the CDR3, the DNA is TGTGCCAGCAGCCCCCCAGGGGAGGGCCGTAATACGCAGTATTTT.

V and J are TRBV27 and TRBJ2-7; 8 bases map to TRBD2. Germline CDR1 and CDR2: MNHEY and SMNVEV (reference sequence). This CDR3 has 14 residues. The J segment lost 2 bases and the V segment lost 4 bases, leaving 4 bases of the junction unmatched. The CDR3 sequence: CASSYGGATYEQYF. The CDR3 DNA is TGTGCCAGCAGTTACGGGGGGGCCACCTACGAGCAGTACTTC.

This chain links TRBV7-2 with TRBJ1-5; D unresolved. Trimming pared 1 base from V and 5 bases from J, leaving 6 bases between. Germline V gives CDR1 SGHTA, CDR2 FQGNSA. There are 13 residues in the CDR3. The CDR3 loop is CASSLDRDQPQHF. Written as DNA, the CDR3 is TGTGCCAGCAGCTTAGACCGAGATCAGCCCCAGCATTTT.